This T cell receptor (beta chain) was recorded in a study of T cell clones after liver transplantation. Study in general: Blood was drawn pre-transplant, before withdrawal, and after full or failed withdrawal. Study conclusions and caveats: Donor-reactive sequences fell more than third party-reactive ones, suggesting partial deletion.

Data came from immunoSEQ multiplex PCR; TCRdb stores just in-frame clones and leaves some out. The sample contains 7,000 or so clones, around three quarters of which appear only once. Details on this clone: As yet, its antigen is unknown.

This CDR3 is 14 amino acids long. Deletions cut 5 bases from V and 1 base from J, with 11 bases between. Germline assignment: CDR1 SNHLY and CDR2 FYNNEI. The receptor's source is a human donor who received a liver transplant. The V gene is TRBV2, the J gene TRBJ1-1; TRBD1 is a possible D gene (5 bases). The sequences come from CD8+ T cells from blood, collected before liver transplant. CDR3 amino acids: CASSSGLGNTEAFF. CDR3 nucleotide sequence: TGTGCCAGCAGTTCAGGGTTGGGGAACACTGAAGCTTTCTTT.